The following is a T cell receptor beta chain sequence with its context. Its target is not known. The sample originates from a study of OX40 agonist ivuxolimab in advanced cancers. Study context: Patients receiving dose escalation had hepatocellular carcinoma, melanoma, renal cell or head and neck cancer. General study points: At 0.1 to 3.0 mg/kg and by week 6, clonal expansion occurred in CD4+ and CD8+ blood T cells.

The V gene lost 5 bases and the J gene lost 4 bases, with 8 bases spanning the gap. Germline CDR1 reads SEHNR; CDR2 reads FQNEAQ (reference sequence). This CDR3 has 12 residues. Clones were sequenced by immunoSEQ multiplex PCR, and TCRdb holds only the in-frame ones, with some missing. The table shows 70,000 to 80,000 clones, with roughly nine tenths occurring only once. This chain joins TRBV7-9 and TRBJ2-5; weak D call: TRBD2 (6 bases). This material consisted of CD4+ or CD8+ T cells sorted from blood, taken in a trial of the OX40 agonist ivuxolimab. The TCR comes from an adult with an advanced solid tumor such as melanoma, head and neck, liver or kidney cancer. CDR3 in amino acids: CASSGGRETQYF. As DNA, the CDR3 is TGTGCCAGCAGCGGAGGGCGAGAGACCCAGTACTTC. The variable domain in full, completed from reference TRBV7-9 and TRBJ2-5, reads DTGVSQNPRHKITKRGQNVTFRCDPISEHNRLYWYRQTLGQGPEFLTYFQNEAQLEKSRLLSDRFSAERPKGSFSTLEIQRTEQGDSAMYLCASSGGRETQYFGPGTRLLVL.